The rows below give T cell receptor beta chains drawn from one sample of a study of shared clonotypes between healthy human individuals. Assay: immunoSEQ multiplex PCR; the TCRdb copy retains only in-frame clones and omits some. The table has about 510,000 clones, 79% seen once. The sequenced sample consisted of PBMCs. The receptor set was obtained from a woman aged 40 to 55 in good health. Some clones in this sample may be carry-over from other donors' samples. CDR3s include the opening cysteine and the closing phenylalanine or tryptophan.

TRBV4-3	CASSQAASGRWTDTQYF
TRBV5-1	CASSPVVQGNTIYF
TRBV11-2	CASSLRGGDNYEQYF
TRBV19	CASSIVADEPNNEQFF
TRBV10-1	CASSEFLAGASDTGELFF
TRBV7-2	CASSLVFLAGGISYEQYF
TRBV6-5	CASSRAGQMNTEAFF
TRBV7-9	CASSFSFWQSLTNTGELFF
TRBV18	CASSPPVLPGRNYEQYF
TRBV5-1	CASSDRDRRSNQPQHF